The source of this T cell receptor (beta chain) is a study of blood T cells in healthy people across ages. Study-level information: Using template switching, researchers captured about one barcoded beta molecule for each two T cells.

This clonotype has just a few counts. Combining a sample-barcoded 5' primer with a J-beta primer mix, a second PCR ran for 7 to 11 cycles. Each CDR3 protein gets one entry after TCRdb re-called the 5' RACE reads with MiXCR. The table shows some 1.5 million distinct CDR3 sequences, with roughly 27% occurring only once. Sequencing used blood. The TCR sequence derives from a woman in her 30s in good health.

The CDR3 spells CASSPDMGQTYGYTF. CDR3 DNA: TGTGCCAGCTCACCCGACATGGGACAGACTTATGGCTACACCTTC. The genes are TRBV18 and TRBJ1-2; 7 nucleotides line up with TRBD1. Per the germline V gene, CDR1 is KGHSH and CDR2 is LQKENI. Trimming cost V 3 bases and J 5 bases; bases outside gene matches: 9. The CDR3 is 15 amino acids.